The table lists the clone carrying this T cell receptor beta chain with a few counts. This sample stems from a study of metastatic and nonmetastatic thyroid tumors. Overall study context: From malignant and benign thyroid patients, repertoires in blood and in tumor or nodule tissue were compared.

TCRdb re-called the PCR reads with MiXCR. The sample has 60,000 to 75,000 clones, 4% to 4.5% seen once. Trimming cost V 6 bases and J 3 bases, with 15 bases left between them. The germline V gene encodes CDR1 MNHNS and CDR2 SASEGT. The CDR3 is 14 residues long. All patients were treatment-naive before thyroid surgery. Sample: blood. The gene calls are TRBV6-1 and TRBJ2-7; tentative D call: TRBD1 (6 bases). The TCR sequence derives from a female donor with papillary thyroid cancer or a benign thyroid nodule (not recorded which). Some clones in this sample may be carry-over from other donors' samples. The CDR3 region has the DNA TGTGCCAGCAGGCGTACGACAGGTAACTACGAGCAGTACTTC. Its protein product is CASRRTTGNYEQYF.